What follows are 18 T cell receptor beta chains derived from one specimen sequenced in a study of blood T cell repertoires in COVID-19. The repertoire was sequenced with immunoSEQ multiplex PCR; TCRdb's copy has only in-frame clones and lacks some. This table has tens of thousands of clones, roughly nine tenths appearing once. The sequencing sample was made of peripheral blood. These receptors were collected from a male donor with acute or convalescent COVID-19.

V and J are TRBV6-5 and TRBJ2-7; tentative D call: TRBD2 (5 bases). CDR3 size: 14 residues. CDR1 is MNHEY, CDR2 SVGAGI, per germline. The V end was cut by 6 bases, the J end by 0 bases, with 12 bases between. For the CDR3, the DNA is TGTGCCAGCAGAGACTACTTAACCTCCTACGAGCAGTACTTC. Translating it yields CASRDYLTSYEQYF.

The sample holds one count of this clone. The chain joins TRBV7-2 to TRBJ1-1; no reliable D call. Germline-derived CDR1 and CDR2 are SGHTA and FQGNSA. CDR3 size: 13 residues. V dropped 5 bases and J dropped 4 bases, with 11 bases sitting between them. Here the CDR3 DNA reads TGTGCCAGCAGCCTCTCGAGGGCCACTGAAGCTTTCTTT. Translating it yields CASSLSRATEAFF.

The chain uses TRBV9 and TRBJ1-6; TRBD1 aligns across 7 bases. The CDR3 covers 21 residues. The V gene end was trimmed by 0 bases and the J gene end by 1 base; junction bases not matched to a gene: 16. CDR1 and CDR2 (germline): SGDLS, YYNGEE. In DNA form, the CDR3 reads TGTGCCAGCAGCGTAGCCCTCTCGCCTGTGCAGGGGGGTTCCTATAATTCACCCCTCCACTTT. It is translated as CASSVALSPVQGGSYNSPLHF.

The rearrangement uses TRBV19 and TRBJ1-6; the D is unclear. The germline gives CDR1 LNHDA, CDR2 SQIVND (reference sequence). The CDR3 spans 15 residues. With 5 bases removed from V and 7 bases from J, the gap between germline ends came to 15 bases. CDR3 DNA: TGTGCCAGTAGTTTACAGCCCGCAACAAATTCACCCCTCCACTTT. It yields the protein CASSLQPATNSPLHF.

The rearrangement links TRBV21-1 to TRBJ2-7; TRBD1 reflects the table's D call only, with no check against the DNA. TRBV21-1 is assigned pseudogene status. The CDR3 is 17 residues long. The CDR3 DNA is TGTGCCAGCAGCAAAACAGGGGGAAGACAGGGCCACTACGAGCAGTACTTC. It yields the protein CASSKTGGRQGHYEQYF.

This chain joins TRBV7-8 and TRBJ2-2; D remains unclear. The CDR3 is made up of 13 amino acids. Germline V lookup: CDR1 SGHVS, CDR2 FQNEAQ. V lost 2 bases to trimming and J lost 6 bases, with 7 bases between them. CDR3 residues: CASSLQQAGELFF. The CDR3 DNA sequence: TGTGCCAGCAGCTTACAGCAGGCCGGGGAGCTGTTTTTT.

The rearrangement uses TRBV28 and TRBJ1-3, with D hard to call. CDR1 is MDHEN and CDR2 is SYDVKM in the germline V gene. The CDR3 is 15 amino acids. V was trimmed by 5 bases and J by 2 bases, leaving 13 bases between them. This CDR3 reads CASSPTTRTGNTIYF. The CDR3 region has the DNA TGTGCCAGCAGTCCTACGACTCGCACTGGAAACACCATATATTTT.

The chain has TRBV18 and TRBJ2-6; D may be TRBD2 (5 bases). The CDR3 consists of 18 residues. V was shortened by 2 bases and J by 0 bases, with 14 bases between the two germline ends. Germline-derived CDR1 and CDR2 are KGHSH and LQKENI. Here the CDR3 DNA reads TGTGCCAGCTCACCAACAGCGGCCAAGATCTCTGGGGCCAACGTCCTGACTTTC. Translated: CASSPTAAKISGANVLTF. Full variable domain (outside the CDR3, taken from reference TRBV18 and TRBJ2-6): NAGVMQNPRHLVRRRGQEARLRCSPMKGHSHVYWYRQLPEEGLKFMVYLQKENIIDESGMPKERFSAEFPKEGPSILRIQQVVRGDSAAYFCASSPTAAKISGANVLTFGAGSRLTVL.

CDR3 coding DNA: TGTGCCAGCAGTCCCACAGGGGACAGCTACGAGCAGTACTTC. This encodes CASSPTGDSYEQYF. The chain links TRBV27 to TRBJ2-7; TRBD1 matches 7 bases. V dropped 5 bases and J dropped 3; count of bases not matched to a gene: 7. Germline CDR1 is MNHEY and CDR2 is SMNVEV (reference sequence). The CDR3 is 14 residues long.

The rearrangement joins TRBV6-5 to TRBJ1-5; TRBD1 matches 7 bases. CDR1 is MNHEY, CDR2 SVGAGI, per germline. The V segment lost 5 bases and the J segment 5 bases; nucleotides outside the gene matches: 9. This CDR3 contains 15 residues. The DNA of the CDR3 is TGTGCCAGCAGTATGACAGGGTCGCGGGATCAGCCCCAGCATTTT. Translated: CASSMTGSRDQPQHF.

The V and J genes are TRBV5-8 and TRBJ2-5; 7 bases map to TRBD1. The germline gives CDR1 SGHTS, CDR2 YDEGEE. V was pared by 4 bases and J by 0 bases, with 3 bases of the junction left unmatched. The CDR3 runs to 14 residues. The CDR3 loop is CASSRGTDQETQYF. The CDR3 bases are TGTGCCAGCAGCCGTGGGACAGACCAAGAGACCCAGTACTTC. Based on the CDR3 plus reference TRBV5-8 and TRBJ2-5, the full variable domain is EAGVTQSPTHLIKTRGQQATLRCSPISGHTSVYWYQQALGLGLQFLLWYDEGEERNRGNFPPRFSGRQFPNYSSELNVNALELEDSALYLCASSRGTDQETQYFGPGTRLLVL.

V gene TRBV10-1 combines with J gene TRBJ2-7; 9 positions match TRBD2. CDR3 length: 15 amino acids. The V segment lost 2 bases and the J segment 2 bases; nucleotides outside the gene matches: 4. Germline loops: CDR1 WNHNN, CDR2 SYGVQD (reference sequence). The CDR3 loop is CASSESGGLAYEQYF. DNA for the CDR3: TGCGCCAGCAGTGAGAGCGGGGGGCTCGCCTACGAGCAGTACTTC.

This clone showed up just once. The chain is built from TRBV11-2 and TRBJ2-7; TRBD1 agrees at 7 bases. The CDR3 totals 14 residues. CDR1 is SGHAT and CDR2 is FQNNGV in the germline V gene. The V and J ends lost 5 bases and 2 bases, in that order; junction bases with no gene match: 6. The CDR3 coding sequence is TGTGCCAGCAGCCGAAAGACAGGGCCCTACGAGCAGTACTTC. Encoded protein: CASSRKTGPYEQYF.

The CDR3 region is CASSLLAGGPYEQFF. The CDR3 DNA follows: TGCGCCAGCAGCTTACTAGCGGGGGGGCCCTATGAGCAGTTCTTC. This chain joins TRBV5-1 and TRBJ2-1, with 13 bases lining up with TRBD2. The germline gives CDR1 SGHRS, CDR2 YFSETQ. This CDR3 has 15 residues. The V gene end was trimmed by 2 bases and the J gene end by 8 bases; junction bases not matched to a gene: 4.

The chain couples TRBV29-1 to TRBJ1-4; 9 nucleotides line up with TRBD1. This CDR3 is 12 amino acids long. The germline CDR1 and CDR2 sequences are SQVTM and ANQGSEA. The V segment lost 7 bases and the J segment 12 bases; nucleotides outside the gene matches: 9. The CDR3 spells CSAGRQGVELFF. The CDR3, as DNA: TGCAGCGCGGGCCGACAGGGGGTAGAACTGTTTTTT.

The CDR3 DNA reads as TGTGCCAGCAGAGGGACTAACCAGCCCCAGCATTTT. It codes for CASRGTNQPQHF. This rearrangement joins TRBV28 to TRBJ1-5, with a weak D call TRBD1 (5 bases). V shed 6 bases and J shed 7 bases, with 10 bases lying between them. CDR1 and CDR2 from the germline V gene are MDHEN and SYDVKM. CDR3 length equals 12 residues.

This clone was observed a single time. V and J are TRBV24-1 and TRBJ2-7; 7 bases map to TRBD1. The CDR3 has 14 residues. Germline trimming cut 4 bases from V and 5 bases from J; bases unmatched to any gene: 7. CDR1 is KGHDR and CDR2 is SFDVKD in the germline V gene. The CDR3 region has the DNA TGTGCCACCAGTGACTCCGGGACAGCTAACGAGCAGTACTTC. Translated, it gives CATSDSGTANEQYF.

The chain recombines TRBV2 with TRBJ2-2, with 7 nucleotides matching TRBD1. The V segment lost 1 base and the J segment 4 bases; nucleotides outside the gene matches: 3. This CDR3 comprises 15 residues. Germline values: CDR1 SNHLY, CDR2 FYNNEI. CDR3 DNA sequence: TGTGCCAGCAGTGAAGTGGCAGGGGGCACCGGGGAGCTGTTTTTT. This encodes CASSEVAGGTGELFF.